The text below deals with one T cell receptor beta chain. The antigen remains undetermined. This sample was included in a study of T cell repertoires in cytomegalovirus infection. Study summary: CMV infection and matching HLA type were both indicated by public TCR beta signatures.

Study-level points and caveats: Dominating the ex vivo response were TCR beta clonotypes that were CMV-specific and HLA-C-restricted. The study identified carriers of CMV plus the relevant HLA from cumulative public TCR beta family frequency.

Via MiXCR, TCRdb re-called the reads, giving one row per CDR3 protein. The sample has hundreds of thousands of distinct CDR3 sequences; 20% to 25% are singletons. This CDR3 comprises 13 residues. V lost 2 bases, J lost 4 bases, and 8 bases lay in between. The germline CDR1 and CDR2 sequences are SEHNR and FQNEAQ (reference sequence). This chain joins TRBV7-9 and TRBJ1-1; TRBD1 might be the D (5 bases). The clonotype comes from a human donor in good health (CMV status not recorded). Some clones in this sample may be carry-over from other donors' samples. Sequencing was carried out using CD8+ T cells from PBMCs. The CDR3 sequence: CASSLNGATEAFF. CDR3 in DNA: TGTGCCAGCAGCTTAAATGGGGCCACTGAAGCTTTCTTT.